The clone carrying this T cell receptor (beta chain) was detected once. This sample was taken from a study of blood T cell repertoires in COVID-19. Assay: immunoSEQ multiplex PCR; the TCRdb copy retains only in-frame clones and omits some. Counted here are 450,000 or so clones, roughly 90% occurring once; the ten biggest clones make up roughly 0.84%. This TCR derives from a young man with COVID-19, enrolled during active disease. Sequencing was performed on peripheral blood.

CDR3 amino acids: CASSDIAGPHNEQFF. In DNA, the CDR3 is TGCGCCAGCAGTGATATAGCGGGGCCCCACAATGAGCAGTTCTTC. The chain links TRBV10-1 to TRBJ2-1, with TRBD2 identical over 8 bases. Trimming removed 3 bases from V and 5 bases from J; junction bases left unmatched: 6. Germline CDR1 is WNHNN and CDR2 is SYGVQD (reference sequence). The CDR3 runs to 15 residues.